These 7 T cell receptor beta chains came from one sample sequenced in a study of T cell responses to AZD1222 COVID-19 vaccine. Sequencing used immunoSEQ multiplex PCR; TCRdb keeps in-frame clones, though not all of them. The table records more than 70,000 clones, around 90% of them present only once. The sequenced sample was peripheral blood, obtained on day 0 of MenACWY control vaccination. The origin of the receptors is an adult in good health.

V usage is TRBV3-1 (or the pseudogene TRBV3-2) and J usage is TRBJ1-6; 10 nucleotides line up with TRBD1. Germline V gives CDR1 LGHDT, CDR2 YNNKEL (reference sequence). The CDR3 has 14 amino acids. The V gene end was trimmed by 3 bases and the J gene end by 10 bases; junction bases not matched to a gene: 3. The CDR3 is CASSQGQGKSPLHF. CDR3 in DNA: TGTGCCAGCAGCCAGGGACAGGGGAAATCACCCCTCCACTTT.

This chain links TRBV5-5 with TRBJ2-7, with a possible D match to TRBD1 (6 bases). Germline CDR1 and CDR2: SGHKS and YYEKEE (reference sequence). Trimming removed 3 bases from V and 3 bases from J, with 16 bases in between. This CDR3 contains 15 residues. The CDR3 DNA is TGTGCCAGCAGCTCCCGGGACAACCGGGGCTACGAGCAGTACTTC. The encoded protein is CASSSRDNRGYEQYF.

The genes are TRBV3-1 (or the pseudogene TRBV3-2) and TRBJ1-1; D unclear. The germline V gene has CDR1 LGHDT and CDR2 YNNKEL (reference sequence). Trimming took off 4 bases at V and 0 bases at J, with 12 bases between the two ends. The CDR3 is made up of 15 amino acids. The CDR3 DNA reads TGTGCCAGCAGCCCTGCTTGGTCCATGAACACTGAAGCTTTCTTT. The encoded protein is CASSPAWSMNTEAFF.

This clone was observed a few times. V gene TRBV5-1 combines with J gene TRBJ2-2; 11 bases align to TRBD2. V shed 3 bases, J shed 2 bases, and the junction held 3 bases outside the gene matches. This CDR3 region has 16 residues. Germline CDR1 reads SGHRS; CDR2 reads YFSETQ. As DNA, the CDR3 is TGCGCCAGCAGCTGGGGACTAGCGGAAAACACCGGGGAGCTGTTTTTT. Translation gives CASSWGLAENTGELFF.

The chain carries TRBV7-2 and TRBJ2-7; D gene ambiguous. The germline V gene encodes CDR1 SGHTA and CDR2 FQGNSA. Between the trimmed V and J ends, which lost 4 bases and 7 bases, there was a span of 11 bases. This CDR3 has 12 amino acids. CDR3 in amino acids: CASSSRVGEQYF. The CDR3 DNA follows: TGTGCCAGCAGCTCGAGAGTAGGAGAGCAGTACTTC.

This chain joins TRBV28 and TRBJ2-1; 9 nucleotides line up with TRBD1. The CDR3 spans 13 residues. V was clipped by 9 bases and J by 7 bases; unmatched bases: 7. From germline, CDR1 is MDHEN and CDR2 SYDVKM. DNA of the CDR3: TGTGCCAGTACGACAGGGGGAAGAAATGAGCAGTTCTTC. Protein: CASTTGGRNEQFF.

This chain joins TRBV5-4 and TRBJ2-4; 7 bases are shared with TRBD1. Trimming took 0 bases from V and 9 from J; bases not matched to a gene: 9. Germline CDR1 is SGHNT and CDR2 is YYREEE (reference sequence). This CDR3 spans 15 amino acids. CDR3 sequence (DNA): TGTGCCAGCAGCTTGGGTGAGACAGGGCGGCTCATTCAGTACTTC. This translates into CASSLGETGRLIQYF.